This T cell receptor beta chain was documented in a study of cytomegalovirus exposure and HLA in healthy donors. Notes on the study in general: Among immune exposure information, only CMV serostatus was available. In a later analysis, most CMV-associated TCR beta chains appeared HLA-restricted.

13 Jbeta primers and 60 Vbeta primers were used for the PCR. Using immunoSEQ multiplex PCR, the repertoire was profiled, and TCRdb retains in-frame clones only, with some absent. The sample holds approximately 100,000 clones, roughly four fifths seen once. Healthy bone marrow donors supplied every sample. Per the germline V gene, CDR1 is SEHNR and CDR2 is FQNEAQ (reference sequence). The CDR3 runs 15 residues. Unmatched junction bases numbered 11, after V lost 5 bases and J lost 5 bases. A word on this clone: Its antigen is currently unknown.

This sequence originates from a male donor in good health and CMV-seropositive. V is TRBV7-9 and J is TRBJ2-7, with 8 bases matching TRBD1. The specimen was PBMCs. For the CDR3, the DNA is TGTGCCAGCAGCCGTGCGACAGGGGTTGTCGACGAGCAGTACTTC. As protein: CASSRATGVVDEQYF.